This record covers a single T cell receptor beta chain. Sequenced by immunoSEQ multiplex PCR; TCRdb stores in-frame clones only, minus some. The table lists some 330,000 clones, more than 75% of them singletons. This sample was included in a study of blood T cell repertoires in COVID-19. The sequenced sample was peripheral blood. The sequence derives from a woman aged 45-60 years with active or convalescent COVID-19.

The CDR3 sequence is CASSPRVYSGEKLFF. The CDR3 DNA follows: TGTGCCAGCAGCCCTAGGGTATACAGCGGAGAAAAACTGTTTTTT. This rearrangement joins TRBV14 to TRBJ1-4; D unresolved. CDR1 is SGHDN, CDR2 FVKESK, per germline. V was trimmed by 4 bases and J by 8 bases, leaving 17 bases between them. This CDR3 spans 15 amino acids.